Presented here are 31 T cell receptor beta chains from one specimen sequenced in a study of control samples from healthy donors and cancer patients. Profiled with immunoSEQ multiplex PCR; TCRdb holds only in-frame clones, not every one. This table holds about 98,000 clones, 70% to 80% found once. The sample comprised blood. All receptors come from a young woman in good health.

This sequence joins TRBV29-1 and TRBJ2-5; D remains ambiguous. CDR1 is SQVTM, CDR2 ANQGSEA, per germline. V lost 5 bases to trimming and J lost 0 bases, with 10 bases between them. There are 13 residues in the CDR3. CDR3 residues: CSVIQAYQETQYF. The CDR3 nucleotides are TGCAGCGTTATACAAGCCTACCAAGAGACCCAGTACTTC.

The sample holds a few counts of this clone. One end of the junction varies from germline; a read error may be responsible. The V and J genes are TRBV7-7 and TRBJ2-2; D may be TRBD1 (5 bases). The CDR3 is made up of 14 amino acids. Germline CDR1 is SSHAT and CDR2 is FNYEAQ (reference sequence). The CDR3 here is CASSLDSVTGELFF. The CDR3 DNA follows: TGTGCCAGCAGTTTAGACAGCGTCACCGGGGAGCTGTTTTTT.

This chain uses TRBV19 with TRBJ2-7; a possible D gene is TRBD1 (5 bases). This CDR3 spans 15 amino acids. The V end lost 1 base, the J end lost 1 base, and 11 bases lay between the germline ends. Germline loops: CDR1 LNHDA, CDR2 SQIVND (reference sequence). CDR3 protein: CASSIAGAMSYEQYF. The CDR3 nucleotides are TGTGCCAGTAGTATAGCTGGGGCCATGTCCTACGAGCAGTACTTC.

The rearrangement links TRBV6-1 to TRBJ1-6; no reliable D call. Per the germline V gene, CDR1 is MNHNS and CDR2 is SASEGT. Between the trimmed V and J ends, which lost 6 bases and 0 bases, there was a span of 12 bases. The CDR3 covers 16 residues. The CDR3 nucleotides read TGTGCCAGCAGCGAAACGGCCAGCTCCTATAATTCACCCCTCCACTTT. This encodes CASSETASSYNSPLHF.

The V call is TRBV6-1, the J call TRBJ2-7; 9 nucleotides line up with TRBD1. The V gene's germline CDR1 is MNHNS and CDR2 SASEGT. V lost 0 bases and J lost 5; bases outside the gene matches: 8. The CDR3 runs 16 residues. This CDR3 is CASSEALGGTGNEQYF. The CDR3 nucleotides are TGTGCCAGCAGTGAAGCGCTAGGGGGGACAGGGAACGAGCAGTACTTC.

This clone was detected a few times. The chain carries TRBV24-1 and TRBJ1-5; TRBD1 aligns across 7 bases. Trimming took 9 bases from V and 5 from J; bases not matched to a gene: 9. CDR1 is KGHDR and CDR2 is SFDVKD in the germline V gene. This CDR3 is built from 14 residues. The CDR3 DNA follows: TGTGCCACCTCCCCTGGGGACAGAGATCAGCCCCAGCATTTT. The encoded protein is CATSPGDRDQPQHF.

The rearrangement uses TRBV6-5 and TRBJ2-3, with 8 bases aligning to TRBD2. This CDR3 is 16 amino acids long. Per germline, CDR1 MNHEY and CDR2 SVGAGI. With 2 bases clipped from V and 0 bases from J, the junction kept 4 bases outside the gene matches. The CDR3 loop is CASSYRRGASTDTQYF. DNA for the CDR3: TGTGCCAGCAGTTACCGGCGGGGGGCTAGCACAGATACGCAGTATTTT.

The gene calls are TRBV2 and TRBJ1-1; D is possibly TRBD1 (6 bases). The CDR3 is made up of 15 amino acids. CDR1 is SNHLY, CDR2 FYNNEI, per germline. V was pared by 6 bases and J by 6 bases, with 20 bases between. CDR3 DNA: TGTGCCAGCAGCCAGGCTAGGGGGGGGCTTTCTGAAGCTTTCTTT. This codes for CASSQARGGLSEAFF.

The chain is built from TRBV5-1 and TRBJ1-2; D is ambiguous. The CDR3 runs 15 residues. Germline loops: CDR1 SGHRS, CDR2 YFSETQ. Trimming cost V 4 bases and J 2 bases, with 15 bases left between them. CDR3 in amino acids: CASSLGPGLNYGYTF. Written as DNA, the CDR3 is TGCGCCAGCAGCCTCGGTCCCGGTTTGAACTATGGCTACACCTTC.

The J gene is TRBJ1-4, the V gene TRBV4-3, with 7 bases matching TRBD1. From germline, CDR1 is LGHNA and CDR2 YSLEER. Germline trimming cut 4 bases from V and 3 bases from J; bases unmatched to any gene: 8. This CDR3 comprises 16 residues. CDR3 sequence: CASSPPGQVANEKLFF. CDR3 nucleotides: TGCGCCAGCAGCCCACCCGGACAGGTGGCTAATGAAAAACTGTTTTTT.

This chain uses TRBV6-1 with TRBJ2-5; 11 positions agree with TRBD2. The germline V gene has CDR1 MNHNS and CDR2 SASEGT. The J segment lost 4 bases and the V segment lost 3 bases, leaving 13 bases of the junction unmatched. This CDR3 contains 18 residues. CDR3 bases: TGTGCCAGCAGTGAGCGGATAGCGGGGGGGCCGGTCTTAGAGACCCAGTACTTC. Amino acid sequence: CASSERIAGGPVLETQYF.

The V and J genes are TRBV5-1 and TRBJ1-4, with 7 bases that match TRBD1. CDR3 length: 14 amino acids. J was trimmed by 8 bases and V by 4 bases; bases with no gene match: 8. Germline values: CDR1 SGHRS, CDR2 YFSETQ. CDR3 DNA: TGCGCCAGCAGCGTGTTAGGGGGCCAAGAAAAACTGTTTTTT. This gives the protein CASSVLGGQEKLFF.

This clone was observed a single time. The CDR3 is CASSLVFRGGVNEQFF. DNA of the CDR3: TGTGCCAGCAGCTTAGTATTTCGAGGGGGGGTGAATGAGCAGTTCTTC. The V call is TRBV7-2, the J call TRBJ2-1, with D perhaps matching TRBD2 (7 bases). Trimming stripped 1 base from V and 7 bases from J, with 17 bases between. This CDR3 contains 16 residues. CDR1 is SGHTA, CDR2 FQGNSA, per germline.

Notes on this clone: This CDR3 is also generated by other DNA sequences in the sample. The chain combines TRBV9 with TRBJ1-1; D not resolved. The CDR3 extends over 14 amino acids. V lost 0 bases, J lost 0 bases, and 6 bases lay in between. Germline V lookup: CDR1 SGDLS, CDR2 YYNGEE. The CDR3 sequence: CASSVGIMNTEAFF. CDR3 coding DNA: TGTGCCAGCAGCGTAGGAATCATGAACACTGAAGCTTTCTTT.

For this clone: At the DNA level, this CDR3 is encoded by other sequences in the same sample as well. The CDR3 nucleotides are TGTGCCTGGAGTGTGGGGGGCGGGACTGAAGCTTTCTTT. Translated: CAWSVGGGTEAFF. The J gene is TRBJ1-1, the V gene TRBV30, with D possibly being TRBD1 (6 bases). CDR1 is GTSNPN, CDR2 SVGIG, per germline (reference sequence). This CDR3 region has 13 residues. Trimming pared 0 bases from V and 5 bases from J, leaving 10 bases between.

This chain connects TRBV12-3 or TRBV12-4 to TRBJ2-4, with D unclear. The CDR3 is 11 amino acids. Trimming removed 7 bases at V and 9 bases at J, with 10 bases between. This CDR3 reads CASKRESIQYF. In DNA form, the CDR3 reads TGTGCCAGCAAAAGGGAAAGCATTCAGTACTTC.

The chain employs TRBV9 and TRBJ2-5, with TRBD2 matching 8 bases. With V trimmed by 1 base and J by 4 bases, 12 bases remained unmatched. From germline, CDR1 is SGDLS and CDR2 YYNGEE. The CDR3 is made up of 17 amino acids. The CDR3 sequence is CASSVSPQRGGGETQYF. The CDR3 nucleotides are TGTGCCAGCAGCGTATCCCCTCAACGGGGGGGCGGAGAGACCCAGTACTTC.

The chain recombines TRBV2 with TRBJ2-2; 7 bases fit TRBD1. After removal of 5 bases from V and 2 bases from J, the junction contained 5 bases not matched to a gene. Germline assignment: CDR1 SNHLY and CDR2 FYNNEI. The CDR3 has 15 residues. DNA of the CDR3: TGTGCCAGCAGTCGGGACAGTATAAACACCGGGGAGCTGTTTTTT. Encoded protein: CASSRDSINTGELFF.

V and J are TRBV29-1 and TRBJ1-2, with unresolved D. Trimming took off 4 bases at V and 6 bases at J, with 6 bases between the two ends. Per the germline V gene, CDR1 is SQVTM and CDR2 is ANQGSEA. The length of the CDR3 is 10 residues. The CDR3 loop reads CSVGMDGYTF. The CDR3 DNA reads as TGCAGCGTTGGAATGGATGGCTACACCTTC.

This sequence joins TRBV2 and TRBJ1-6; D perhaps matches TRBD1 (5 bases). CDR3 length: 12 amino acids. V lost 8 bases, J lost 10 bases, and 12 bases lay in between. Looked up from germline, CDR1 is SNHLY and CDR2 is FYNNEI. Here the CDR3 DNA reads TGTGCCAGCGGGGGTGGAGGGTCACCCCTCCACTTT. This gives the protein CASGGGGSPLHF.

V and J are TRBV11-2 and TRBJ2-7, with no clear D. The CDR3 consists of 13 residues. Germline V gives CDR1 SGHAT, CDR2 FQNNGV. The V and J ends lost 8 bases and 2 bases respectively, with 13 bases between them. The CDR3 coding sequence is TGTGCCAGCGCCCTGACGGGCCCCTACGAGCAGTACTTC. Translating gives CASALTGPYEQYF.

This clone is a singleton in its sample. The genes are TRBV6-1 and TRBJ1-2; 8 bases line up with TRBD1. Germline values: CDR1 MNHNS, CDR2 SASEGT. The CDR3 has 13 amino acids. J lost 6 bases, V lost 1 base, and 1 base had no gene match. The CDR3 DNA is TGTGCCAGCAGTGAAGTGACAGGGGATGGCTACACCTTC. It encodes CASSEVTGDGYTF.

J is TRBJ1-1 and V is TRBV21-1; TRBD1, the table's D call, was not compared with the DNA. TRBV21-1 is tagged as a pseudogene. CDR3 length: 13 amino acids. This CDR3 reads CASSKVGQGKAFF. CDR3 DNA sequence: TGTGCCAGCAGCAAAGTTGGACAGGGGAAAGCTTTCTTT.

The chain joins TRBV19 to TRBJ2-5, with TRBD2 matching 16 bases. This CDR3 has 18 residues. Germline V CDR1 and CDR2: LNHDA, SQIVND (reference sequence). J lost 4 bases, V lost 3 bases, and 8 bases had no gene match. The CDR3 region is CASSMMGLAGGIVETQYF. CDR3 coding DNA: TGTGCCAGTAGTATGATGGGACTAGCGGGGGGGATTGTAGAGACCCAGTACTTC.

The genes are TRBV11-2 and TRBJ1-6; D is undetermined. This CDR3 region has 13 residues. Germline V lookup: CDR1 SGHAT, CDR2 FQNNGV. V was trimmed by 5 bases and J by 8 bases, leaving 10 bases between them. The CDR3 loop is CASSPFPDSPLHF. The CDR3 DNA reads TGTGCCAGCAGCCCATTTCCGGATTCACCCCTCCACTTT.

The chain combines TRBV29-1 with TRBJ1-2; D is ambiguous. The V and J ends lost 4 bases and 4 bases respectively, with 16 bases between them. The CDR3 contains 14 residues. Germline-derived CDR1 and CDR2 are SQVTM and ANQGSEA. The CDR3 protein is CSVVRNKNSYGYTF. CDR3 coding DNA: TGCAGCGTTGTAAGGAATAAAAACTCCTATGGCTACACCTTC. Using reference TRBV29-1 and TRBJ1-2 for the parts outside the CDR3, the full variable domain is SAVISQKPSRDICQRGTSLTIQCQVDSQVTMMFWYRQQPGQSLTLIATANQGSEATYESGFVIDKFPISRPNLTFSTLTVSNMSPEDSSIYLCSVVRNKNSYGYTFGSGTRLTVV.

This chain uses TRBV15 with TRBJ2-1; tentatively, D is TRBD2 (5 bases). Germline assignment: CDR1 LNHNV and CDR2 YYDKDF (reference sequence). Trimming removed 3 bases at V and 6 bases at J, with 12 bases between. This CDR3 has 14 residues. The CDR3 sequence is CATSREAGGNEQFF. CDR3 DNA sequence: TGTGCCACCAGCAGGGAGGCCGGCGGCAATGAGCAGTTCTTC.

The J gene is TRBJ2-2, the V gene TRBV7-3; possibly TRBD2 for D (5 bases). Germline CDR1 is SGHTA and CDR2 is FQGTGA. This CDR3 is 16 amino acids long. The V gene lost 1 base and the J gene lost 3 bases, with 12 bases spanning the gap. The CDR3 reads CASSLSYGRDTGELFF. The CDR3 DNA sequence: TGTGCCAGCAGCTTAAGTTACGGGCGGGACACCGGGGAGCTGTTTTTT.

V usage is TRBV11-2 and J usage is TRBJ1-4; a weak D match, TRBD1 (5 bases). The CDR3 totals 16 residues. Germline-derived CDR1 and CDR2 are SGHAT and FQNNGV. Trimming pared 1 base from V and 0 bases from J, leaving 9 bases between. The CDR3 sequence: CASSLGQSSTNEKLFF. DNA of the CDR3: TGTGCCAGCAGCTTAGGACAGAGCTCAACTAATGAAAAACTGTTTTTT.

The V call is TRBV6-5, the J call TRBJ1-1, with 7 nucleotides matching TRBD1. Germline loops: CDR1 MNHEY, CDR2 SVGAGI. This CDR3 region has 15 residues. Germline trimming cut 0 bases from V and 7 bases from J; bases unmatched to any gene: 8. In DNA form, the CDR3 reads TGTGCCAGCAGTTACTCAGGGCAGGGGGGCGGTGAAGCTTTCTTT. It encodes CASSYSGQGGGEAFF.

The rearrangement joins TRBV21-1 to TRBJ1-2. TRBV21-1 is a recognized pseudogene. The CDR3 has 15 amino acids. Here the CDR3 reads CASSKMSDESYGYTF. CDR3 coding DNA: TGTGCCAGCAGCAAAATGTCGGACGAATCCTATGGCTACACCTTC.